Listed below are T cell receptor beta chains from one sample, sequenced in a study of cytomegalovirus exposure and HLA in healthy donors. The table came from immunoSEQ multiplex PCR; TCRdb's copy has only in-frame clones and leaves some out. The profile shows 100,000 to 150,000 clones, roughly 80% of them singletons. Sequenced material: PBMCs. Source of these receptors: a man aged 25 to 40 in good health and CMV-seropositive. Each CDR3 is given with its conserved first and last residue. A D gene is named only where the DNA matches it firmly. Size is stated for part of the rows, as once, few or many counts, or as a class when the clone is expanded.

d_call,j_call,v_call,clone_size,cdr3_nt,cdr3_aa
TRBD2,TRBJ2-7,TRBV10-3,NA,TGTGCCATCTCCGGGACTACCTACGAGCAGTACTTC,CAISGTTYEQYF
TRBD1,TRBJ2-2,TRBV29-1,NA,TGCAGCGTTGACAGGGGGATAGGAACCGGGGAGCTGTTTTTT,CSVDRGIGTGELFF
TRBD1,TRBJ1-2,TRBV2,NA,TGTGCCAGCAGTGGACAGGGGGTATCCTATGGCTACACCTTC,CASSGQGVSYGYTF
TRBD2,TRBJ2-7,TRBV7-9,NA,TGTGCCAGCAGCTTAACTAGCGGGGGCTCCTACGAGCAGTACTTC,CASSLTSGGSYEQYF
TRBD1,TRBJ2-5,TRBV6-5,NA,TGTGCCAGCAGCACTGGGACAGGGAGAGAGACCCAGTACTTC,CASSTGTGRETQYF
NA,TRBJ2-3,TRBV11-2,few,TGTGCCAGCAGCTTAGTTGTTGGAGGTACCACAGATACGCAGTATTTT,CASSLVVGGTTDTQYF
TRBD1,TRBJ2-7,TRBV7-9,NA,TGTGCCAGCAGCGACAGGGTAGGCGAGCAGTACTTC,CASSDRVGEQYF
NA,TRBJ1-1,TRBV5-4,NA,TGTGCCAGCAGCTTGGTAGGGGTGGCTTCGAACACTGAAGCTTTCTTT,CASSLVGVASNTEAFF
NA,TRBJ1-1,TRBV19,NA,TGTGCCAGTATTGTAAATCTCGGGAGCACTGAAGCTTTCTTT,CASIVNLGSTEAFF
NA,TRBJ1-4,TRBV19,NA,TGTGCCAGTAGTTCGATTCAGGGACTCAATGAAAAACTGTTTTTT,CASSSIQGLNEKLFF